This T cell receptor (beta chain) comes out of a study of T cells in Graves' hyperthyroidism and ophthalmopathy. Study-level results: Most clonotypes that expanded in the thyroid above 0.001 also showed up in blood. Model predictions of ophthalmopathy came a median around 6.5 months before onset.

It was considered stable Graves' hyperthyroidism when ophthalmopathy did not progress within 18 months. The CDR3 is 15 residues long. Trimming shortened V by 5 bases and J by 3 bases, and 11 bases separated the two germline ends. Per germline, CDR1 LNHNV and CDR2 YYDKDF (reference sequence). Researchers took RNA transcripts and amplified the TCR beta CDR3 regions from them. Using the HTBI primer set, a first-round RT-PCR was run on the TCR CDR3. TCRdb re-analysed the multiplex PCR reads in MiXCR, keeping a single row per CDR3 protein. This table holds fewer than 750,000 distinct CDR3 sequences, roughly 50% found once. For this clonotype: The antigen is undetermined.

Sample: peripheral blood or thyroid tissue (not recorded which). The receptor was derived from a young woman with Graves' hyperthyroidism. This sequence joins TRBV15 and TRBJ1-6; a weak D match, TRBD1 (5 bases). The CDR3 nucleotides are TGTGCCACCAGCCTCCCGACAGTCTATAATTCACCCCTCCACTTT. Its protein is CATSLPTVYNSPLHF.